This TCR beta chain was identified in a study of circulating CD8 cells and anti-PD-1 response in melanoma. Across the whole study: About 45% of the 13 patients had prior targeted therapy or immunotherapy; seven did not.

Live CD3+CD8+TCRalphabeta+ cells were sorted into four subsets by PD-1 and/or TIGIT. Germline CDR1 reads SGHNT; CDR2 reads YYREEE (reference sequence). Trimming took 4 bases from V and 6 from J; bases not matched to a gene: 12. This CDR3 has 16 amino acids. The QIAseq Immune Repertoire TCR panel built the libraries from roughly 16 ng of total RNA. TCRdb ran MiXCR on the reads and lists one entry per CDR3 protein. This table holds several hundred distinct CDR3 sequences, roughly a tenth found once. Findings and limits, study-wide: Some patients were treatment-naive; others were previously treated. Under 7.5% of TRB clonotypes were shared between subsets at M1.

By share, this clonotype counts as large (0.1 to 1%). Antigen: not known. The gene calls are TRBV5-4 and TRBJ2-4, with TRBD2 matching 8 bases. The material sequenced was CD8+ T cells from PBMCs, taken at baseline or after one month of anti-PD-1 therapy (not recorded which). The receptor's source is a human donor with melanoma. The DNA for the CDR3 is TGTGCCAGCAGCCCCTTCCGGGGGGGCCTAGGAAACATTCAGTACTTC. It yields the protein CASSPFRGGLGNIQYF.